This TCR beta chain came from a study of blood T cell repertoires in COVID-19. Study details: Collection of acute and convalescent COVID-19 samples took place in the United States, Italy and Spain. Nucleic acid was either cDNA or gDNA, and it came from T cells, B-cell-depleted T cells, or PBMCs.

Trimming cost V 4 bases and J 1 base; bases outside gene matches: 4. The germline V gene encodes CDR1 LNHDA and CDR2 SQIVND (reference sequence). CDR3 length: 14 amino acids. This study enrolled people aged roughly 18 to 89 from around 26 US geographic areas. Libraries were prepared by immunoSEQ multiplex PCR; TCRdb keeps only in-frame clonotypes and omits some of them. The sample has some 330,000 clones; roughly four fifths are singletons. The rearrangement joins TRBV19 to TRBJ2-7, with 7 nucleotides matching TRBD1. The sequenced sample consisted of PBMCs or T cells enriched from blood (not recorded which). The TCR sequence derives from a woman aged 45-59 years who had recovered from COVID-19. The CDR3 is CASSKTTGSYEQYF. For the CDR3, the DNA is TGTGCCAGTAGTAAAACGACAGGGTCCTACGAGCAGTACTTC.